Given below is one TCR beta chain in context. The specificity of this receptor is unknown. No per-base quality is available; no much larger clone lies one base away. This sample is part of a study of shared clonotypes between healthy human individuals (dated by TCRdb to the early 2020s). As for the study more broadly: A couple of women and a few men aged 18 to 49 years were included in the cohort. For each donor, three plates each were used for CD4 naive and CD4 memory, two plates were used for CD8 naive, and one plate was used for CD8 memory. Per donor, leukapheresis produced somewhere between about 0.94 and 8.9 billion PBMCs. To estimate repertoire size and how much clonotypes are shared between individuals, the study performed deep sequencing of blood TCR repertoires from about 5 healthy adults. To increase sequencing depth and limit assay-specific biases, TCR repertoire library preparation and sequencing were carried out by different laboratories using diverse techniques.

TCR CDR3 regions were amplified from genomic DNA by multiplex PCR using the deep immunoSEQ assay. For each cell subset, the extracted genomic DNA was distributed evenly across all wells of several immunoSEQ 96-well plates, and each plate served as one replicate. For sorted subsets, approximately 190 ng of genomic DNA, equivalent to roughly 30,000 T cell genomes, went into each replicate PCR. Purified libraries were quantified with a Qubit 3.0 fluorometer, sized on a Bioanalyzer 2100, and re-quantified with the KAPA Library Quantification kit. Each immunoSEQ 96-well plate was sequenced on its own single-read 150-cycle Illumina NextSeq 550 flow cell. As for how the authors treated the data: Because the immunoSEQ output held only junctional sequences and lacked quality scores, the filtering could not match the filtering applied to full-length reads. To assign V/J genes and CDR3, sequences were annotated using PyIR, a Python wrapper for IgBLAST v1.9, with IMGT germline references. Reads with weak V/J assignments (E-value above 1e-6), missing CDR3, stop codons, out-of-frame junctions, or ambiguous translated residues were removed. V3J clonotypes were defined as sequences sharing an identical inferred V gene, J gene, and CDR3 amino acid sequence. Percentage overlap between repertoires was calculated by dividing the number of shared unique clonotypes by the size of the smaller repertoire. Richness of each repertoire was evaluated using RTK rarefaction, the Chao1 estimator, and Recon v2.1 estimates of unobserved clonotypes. Generation probabilities for all TCRbeta clonotypes obtained by the gDNA method from a handful of donors were computed using OLGA. TCRdb's version of the immuneACCESS table is confined to in-frame rearrangements and falls short of the full clone set. An unresolved V gene accounts for under half of the shortfall where checked; the remainder is of unknown origin. From that table come the V and J calls and clone size; the DNA was used to work out D and trimming. The sample contains 2.5 million or so clones, around 94% of them found a single time. About 0.13% of the sample belongs to the ten largest clones.

Relative to germline, V is 6 bases shorter and J is 0 bases shorter, with 15 bases between their ends. Taken from cysteine to phenylalanine, the CDR3 has 15 residues. Only CDR3 DNA remains: 45 bases, in frame from the first base. From a lookup of the germline V gene (reference sequence), CDR1 and CDR2 are SEHNR and FQNEAQ. The paper as a whole reports these results and caveats: Estimated clonotype richness was generally larger for naive than for memory subsets. Sampling was restricted to blood, and TCR repertoires in tissues likely differ from the TCR repertoires found in blood. Because the study included a small number of donors, the genetic and exposure-history diversity represented was limited. Based on pairwise subsampling, the degree of clonotype sharing among donors was expected to be affected by sequencing depth. Incomplete sequencing was indicated by rarefaction of sorted-subset datasets, despite the large sequencing depth. Compared with non-shared clonotypes, the clonotypes found in all four sorted-subset donors had higher generation probabilities. Across a few donors, about 4.5% of naive CD4, approximately 4% of naive CD8, about 2.3% of memory CD4, and over 0.35% of memory CD8 clonotypes were shared.

Donors were healthy HIV-negative adults with no recently reported acute infections or vaccinations. Only Caucasian adults living in Nashville, Tennessee, USA were represented among the donors. CD4+ T cells were enriched through magnetic negative selection, after which naive cells were positively selected on CD45RA and the remaining negative fraction served as the memory subset. After blood collection by leukapheresis, PBMCs were isolated using Ficoll-Histopaque density gradient centrifugation and then cryopreserved in the vapor phase of liquid nitrogen. Analytical flow cytometry was used to check the purity and quantity of every magnetically sorted T cell population. Genomic DNA was isolated from each sorted fraction and quantified by UV absorbance on a Nanodrop 2000c.

The chain was built from TRBV7-9 and TRBJ2-7; TRBD2 could be the D gene, as 6 bases match. The TCR comes from a man younger than 35 in good health. The sample taken for sequencing was naive CD4+ T cells sorted from blood. The cell subset or site label, read with the paper, signifies: CD45RA+ positively selected. The CDR3 is CASSLTGLPSYEQYF. The DNA sequence follows: TGTGCCAGCAGTTTAACGGGACTTCCCTCCTACGAGCAGTACTTC. Extended through the reference TRBV7-9 and TRBJ2-7 proteins, this CDR3 yields the full variable domain: DTGVSQNPRHKITKRGQNVTFRCDPISEHNRLYWYRQTLGQGPEFLTYFQNEAQLEKSRLLSDRFSAERPKGSFSTLEIQRTEQGDSAMYLCASSLTGLPSYEQYFGPGTRLTVT.